This TCR beta chain was captured in a study of naive and memory T cell subsets (dated by TCRdb to about 2017). General notes on the study: An open-source, UMI-based TCR alpha and beta sequencing pipeline was applied to sorted naive and memory peripheral blood T cell subsets. The functional CMV T cell responses agreed completely with IgG serology results. RNA was DNase-treated and reverse transcribed with TCR constant-region primers, mostly using SuperScript III.

The junction carries 8 bases between V and J, which are trimmed by 1 base and 1 base respectively. Spanning cysteine to phenylalanine, the CDR3 consists of 15 amino acids. The kept DNA is CDR3 alone, 45 bases in frame from the first base. CDR1 and CDR2 are drawn from the germline V gene: SNHLY, FYNNEI. Library prep was done by UMI-ligation and nested PCR. The beta constant-region primer consisted of an equimolar mixture of two oligonucleotides that together covered TRBC1 and TRBC2. A single-stranded oligonucleotide carrying the SP2 primer and a 12-nucleotide UMI was ligated to the 3' end of the cDNA by T4 RNA ligase 1. The ligated cDNA went through four rounds of PCR with nested alpha and beta constant-region primers together with the SP2 primer. The ligation reaction was incubated at 16°C for about 20-24 hours. PCR2 was typically run as a SYBR Green qPCR and stopped at a predetermined threshold to prevent over-amplification. All purifications after the first were performed with Agencourt AMPure XP magnetic beads. Libraries were quantified by Qubit and checked on a TapeStation, where a main peak was expected near 650 bp. Pooled libraries were sequenced on an Illumina MiSeq with v2 2x251 paired-end kits, typically giving roughly 0.9-2.1 million reads per sample. Libraries were pooled at about 4 nM per sample, and roughly 4.5-8% PhiX was added to improve cluster recognition. Concerning the study's data processing: Using tag matching that tolerated one base-pair mismatch, Decombinator assigned V and J genes to FASTQ reads that had been processed by Demultiplexor. Collapsinator relied on UMIs to fix sequencing errors as well as frequency errors caused by PCR heterogeneity. TCRs were translated and CDR3s were extracted from the conserved cysteine to the FGXG phenylalanine by CDR3Translator, with non-productive sequences being flagged. Gini, Shannon entropy and inverse Simpson indices were computed after subsampling the repertoires to the same number of UMI-defined TCRs. Clonotype abundance distributions were fitted to a power law by maximum likelihood within the linear range. Similar UMI counts, unique TCR numbers and clonal distributions were obtained with the pipeline and with MIGEC on one naive CD8 sample. The repertoires were searched for 5,500 to 7,500 CMV-associated CDR3 sequences that had been compiled from VDJdb and a published dataset. TCRdb ran its own pipeline on the public reads, namely fastp trimming at Q25 and MiXCR clone calling, and kept in-frame beta chains. CDR3 protein duplicates are merged, each entry listing the most common genes and DNA. These V and J calls derive from TCRdb rather than the authors' analysis. The sample table holds about 5,000 distinct CDR3 sequences, of which approximately 7.5% were seen once. Approximately 83% of the sample goes to the ten largest clones.

From the second PCR step on, the TCR alpha and beta chain libraries were amplified in separate reactions. CMV status of each donor was established by measuring IFNgamma production from CD4+ T cells after fresh PBMCs were stimulated overnight with CMV viral lysate. Using Miltenyi beads, CD4 T cells were first positively selected, and CD8 T cells were then positively selected from the CD4-negative fraction. Cells stained for CD3, CD4, CD8, CD45RA, CD27 and a live/dead dye were sorted on a BD Aria II into four subsets by CD45RA and CD27. Effector memory cells were sorted as CD45RA-CD27-, whereas EMRA cells were sorted as CD45RA+CD27-. Blood was obtained from a few healthy volunteers, and the blood from each volunteer was fractionated into CD4 and CD8 T cells and subsequently into four differentiation subsets. Approximately 130 ml of peripheral blood was drawn per donor, and PBMC were isolated by Ficoll-Paque PLUS density-gradient centrifugation. After sorting, cells were lysed in RLT buffer, RNA was extracted using a Qiagen RNeasy kit, and the extracted RNA was stored at -80 degrees C.

Broad study findings and their caveats: Each clonotype was defined as a single alpha or beta chain sequence rather than as a paired alpha/beta receptor. Once error correction was done, more than 90% of naive TCR sequences showed up just once, which made the naive abundance distributions much steeper than those of the memory subsets. The repertoire findings for the naive and memory subsets could not be validated against a ground truth because none was available. TCR abundance followed a power law whose exponent differed between naive and memory subsets but was consistent across the three individuals. RNA-based TCR counts may be influenced by expression changes linked to T cell activation and differentiation. In both CD4 and CD8 cells, the Gini index increased while Shannon and inverse Simpson diversity decreased from naive through CM, EM and EMRA.

This clonotype was detected ten times or more. The antigen it recognizes is unknown. Base qualities are not recorded, but no much larger clone differs from it by a single base. The chain is assembled from TRBV2 and TRBJ2-1; a confident D gene designation cannot be given. This sequence was found in a human donor in good health. The sample taken for sequencing was CD4+ TEMRA cells from blood. The sample's cell subset or site label, in plain terms: effector memory re-expressing CD45RA, CD45RA+ CD27-. CDR3 loop: CASSEGWYSYNEQFF. The nucleotides read TGTGCCAGCAGTGAAGGTTGGTATTCCTACAATGAGCAGTTCTTC.